One and the same sample provided the 14 T cell receptor beta chains below, sequenced in a study of early T cells in non-severe SARS-CoV-2 infection. TCRdb re-analysed the 5' RACE reads in MiXCR, keeping a single row per CDR3 protein. Among some 90,000 distinct CDR3 sequences, more than 12% were seen once, and the ten largest hold 4.5% to 7%. Source material: whole blood. All receptors derive from an adult who was a healthcare worker with PCR-confirmed SARS-CoV-2 infection or an uninfected control (not recorded which).

This clonotype has only a few counts. The chain combines TRBV5-1 with TRBJ2-3, with 9 bases fitting TRBD2. The CDR3 spans 15 residues. The germline CDR1 and CDR2 sequences are SGHRS and YFSETQ. J was trimmed by 4 bases and V by 2 bases; bases with no gene match: 5. CDR3 sequence reads: CASSFSGSNADTQYF. In DNA, the CDR3 is TGCGCCAGCAGCTTTAGCGGGAGTAACGCAGATACGCAGTATTTT.

The CDR3 here is CASSEFPTDTQYF. CDR3 DNA sequence: TGCGCCAGCAGTGAATTTCCCACAGATACGCAGTATTTT. V gene TRBV10-1 combines with J gene TRBJ2-3; no firm D call. This CDR3 contains 13 residues. V dropped 3 bases and J dropped 2 bases, with 6 bases sitting between them. CDR1 and CDR2 from the germline V gene are WNHNN and SYGVQD (reference sequence).

The table lists this clonotype with many counts. V and J are TRBV5-1 and TRBJ1-1; 7 bases are shared with TRBD1. V lost 4 bases and J lost 6; bases outside the gene matches: 6. Germline-derived CDR1 and CDR2 are SGHRS and YFSETQ. This CDR3 is 13 amino acids long. DNA for the CDR3: TGCGCCAGCAGCCCGTTGACAGGGTCTGAAGCTTTCTTT. Translation gives CASSPLTGSEAFF.

For this clonotype: The junction differs from germline at one of its ends, possibly a read error. This chain connects TRBV12-3 or TRBV12-4 to TRBJ2-5; TRBD2 is a possible D gene (7 bases). The CDR3 is made up of 15 amino acids. This chain's CDR3 is CANSWEGGLQETQYF. The CDR3 bases are TGTGCCAACAGTTGGGAGGGGGGTTTACAAGAGACCCAGTACTTC.

This clonotype was detected ten times or more. This rearrangement joins TRBV19 to TRBJ1-5; D is ambiguous. Germline CDR1 reads LNHDA; CDR2 reads SQIVND (reference sequence). Deletions cut 1 base from V and 3 bases from J, with 7 bases between. The CDR3 is made up of 14 amino acids. Written as DNA, the CDR3 is TGTGCCAGTAGTATAGTACCGCTCAATCAGCCCCAGCATTTT. Translating gives CASSIVPLNQPQHF.

This clonotype appeared a few times. The chain has TRBV28 and TRBJ2-7; D perhaps matches TRBD1 (6 bases). The germline gives CDR1 MDHEN, CDR2 SYDVKM. The CDR3 is made up of 14 amino acids. V lost 11 bases, J lost 6 bases, and 23 bases lay in between. The CDR3 nucleotides are TGTGCCGCAGGGGTGCTCGGCCGAACGGGCGAGCAGTACTTC. This gives the protein CAAGVLGRTGEQYF.

This chain links TRBV20-1 with TRBJ2-1; D might be TRBD1 or TRBD2, each matching 5 bases. Per germline, CDR1 DFQATT and CDR2 SNEGSKA (reference sequence). CDR3 length equals 17 residues. V lost 5 bases to trimming and J lost 2 bases, with 22 bases between them. Here the CDR3 DNA reads TGCAGTGCTGGACGGAGGATAGGGGTGCCCCCCTACAATGAGCAGTTCTTC. Its translation is CSAGRRIGVPPYNEQFF.

This clonotype was seen many times. Written as DNA, the CDR3 is TGTGCCAGCAGTTTGTCGGGAACCCAAGAGACCCAGTACTTC. It is translated as CASSLSGTQETQYF. The chain employs TRBV27 and TRBJ2-5; tentative D call: TRBD2 (5 bases). Between the trimmed V and J ends, which lost 3 bases and 1 base, there was a span of 9 bases. CDR1 and CDR2 (germline): MNHEY, SMNVEV (reference sequence). The CDR3 has 14 amino acids.

At least ten counts were recorded for this clonotype. This rearrangement joins TRBV20-1 to TRBJ2-3; 8 positions match TRBD1. The CDR3 is 15 residues long. CDR1 and CDR2 from the germline V gene are DFQATT and SNEGSKA (reference sequence). Germline trimming cut 0 bases from V and 4 bases from J; bases unmatched to any gene: 6. CDR3 DNA: TGCAGTGCTAGAGATCAAGGCAGGGGGCCAGATACGCAGTATTTT. As protein: CSARDQGRGPDTQYF.

In its sample, this clonotype was seen a few times. This sequence joins TRBV9 and TRBJ2-1, with a possible D match to TRBD2 (6 bases). The CDR3 is 16 amino acids. The germline gives CDR1 SGDLS, CDR2 YYNGEE. V lost 0 bases and J 0 bases, leaving 10 bases between the germline ends. For the CDR3, the DNA is TGTGCCAGCAGCGTAGGACTAGTAATCTCCTACAATGAGCAGTTCTTC. Protein: CASSVGLVISYNEQFF.

This clonotype turned up a few times. The V call is TRBV30, the J call TRBJ1-5, with 7 bases that match TRBD1. The CDR3 consists of 13 residues. V trimming: 3 bases; J trimming: 7 bases; junction bases outside the gene matches: 6. Germline-derived CDR1 and CDR2 are GTSNPN and SVGIG (reference sequence). This CDR3 is CAWSPTGRQPQHF. As DNA, the CDR3 is TGTGCCTGGAGCCCGACAGGGCGGCAGCCCCAGCATTTT.

This clonotype was seen a handful of times. This sequence joins TRBV12-3 or TRBV12-4 and TRBJ2-5, with 15 bases identical to TRBD2. With V trimmed by 4 bases and J by 5 bases, 8 bases remained unmatched. CDR3 length: 17 residues. The chain's CDR3 is CASSSGTSGRRDETQYF. CDR3 DNA sequence: TGTGCCAGCAGTTCTGGGACTAGCGGGAGGAGGGACGAGACCCAGTACTTC.

The V and J genes are TRBV2 and TRBJ2-7, with D maybe TRBD1 (5 bases). This CDR3 comprises 14 residues. Looked up from germline, CDR1 is SNHLY and CDR2 is FYNNEI. The V and J ends lost 7 bases and 6 bases respectively, with 19 bases between them. As DNA, the CDR3 is TGTGCCAGCAATGGCAGGGCTTTGAATTCCGAGCAGTACTTC. The encoded protein is CASNGRALNSEQYF. The variable domain in full, with the rest retrieved from reference TRBV2 and TRBJ2-7, is EPEVTQTPSHQVTQMGQEVILRCVPISNHLYFYWYRQILGQKVEFLVSFYNNEISEKSEIFDDQFSVERPDGSNFTLKIRSTKLEDSAMYFCASNGRALNSEQYFGPGTRLTVT.

This clonotype has ten or more counts. The CDR3 sequence is CASRYSFVTDTQYF. The CDR3, as DNA: TGTGCCAGCAGATATTCTTTCGTCACAGATACGCAGTATTTT. The chain joins TRBV2 to TRBJ2-3; no firm D call. Germline CDR1 and CDR2: SNHLY and FYNNEI. Trimming pared 6 bases from V and 2 bases from J, leaving 12 bases between. The CDR3 covers 14 residues.